The subject of this entry is one TCR beta chain. These data come from a study of blood T cell repertoires in COVID-19. The protocol was immunoSEQ multiplex PCR, while the TCRdb copy is restricted to in-frame clones and leaves out a portion. Among 250,000 to 300,000 clones listed, around 90% were seen once. Trimming removed 2 bases from V and 2 bases from J, with 9 bases in between. Looked up from germline, CDR1 is MNHEY and CDR2 is SVGEGT. The CDR3 loop spans 14 amino acids. This clonotype was obtained from a woman in her 30s who had recovered from COVID-19. Sample: PBMCs or T cells enriched from blood (not recorded which). V gene TRBV6-2 or TRBV6-3 combines with J gene TRBJ2-5; a weak D match, TRBD1 (6 bases). CDR3 amino acids: CASSYLRGQETQYF. In DNA form, the CDR3 reads TGTGCCAGCAGTTACCTCAGGGGTCAAGAGACCCAGTACTTC.